Here is one TCR beta chain with its context. Antigen specificity is unknown. Generated by immunoSEQ multiplex PCR, the TCRdb table keeps only in-frame clones and is missing some. The sample shows around 63,000 clones, approximately 86% of them seen only once. The data originate from a study of lymphopenia after photon versus proton radiotherapy. Overall study findings and caveats: Oligoclonal CD8+ Temra expansion after nadir drove photon patients' diversity drop. Proton therapy kept repertoires fairly stable, unlike photons, which gained effector/memory cells.

Looked up from germline, CDR1 is MNHEY and CDR2 is SMNVEV (reference sequence). The CDR3 contains 15 residues. After removal of 4 bases from V and 5 bases from J, the junction contained 6 bases not matched to a gene. This sequence was found in a man between 40 and 49 years old with gastric cancer. The material was peripheral blood, obtained from a patient treated with photon-based radiotherapy. This rearrangement joins TRBV27 to TRBJ1-1; 11 bases map to TRBD1. CDR3 protein: CASSSPGQGGTEAFF. The CDR3 region has the DNA TGTGCCAGCAGTTCACCGGGACAGGGGGGGACTGAAGCTTTCTTT.